The T cell receptor beta chain under discussion was sequenced for a study of blood T cell repertoires in COVID-19. Study context: PBMCs, B-cell-depleted T cells, or T cells provided the cDNA or gDNA that made up the material.

Grouping used clinical history reported by participants in a survey and questionnaire. The CDR3 has 15 amino acids. Germline CDR1 reads SGHVS; CDR2 reads FQNEAQ. V shed 6 bases and J 0 bases; nucleotides not matched to a gene: 7. Original handling: Amplifying reference gene primers gave estimates of nucleated cell counts. Clones were read by immunoSEQ multiplex PCR, and TCRdb kept only the in-frame ones, dropping some. The DNA was the basis for D and trimming; V, J and clone size are from that table. The sample records some 180,000 clones, approximately 90% being singletons. The sequenced sample consisted of PBMCs or T cells enriched from blood (not recorded which). This clonotype was sampled from a woman aged 40 to 55 in a cohort exposed to, infected with or recovered from COVID-19 (not recorded which). The V and J genes are TRBV7-8 and TRBJ2-7; TRBD1 matches 8 bases. Written as DNA, the CDR3 is TGTGCCAGCAGTAGAGGACAGGGTAGCTCCTACGAGCAGTACTTC. Its protein is CASSRGQGSSYEQYF.